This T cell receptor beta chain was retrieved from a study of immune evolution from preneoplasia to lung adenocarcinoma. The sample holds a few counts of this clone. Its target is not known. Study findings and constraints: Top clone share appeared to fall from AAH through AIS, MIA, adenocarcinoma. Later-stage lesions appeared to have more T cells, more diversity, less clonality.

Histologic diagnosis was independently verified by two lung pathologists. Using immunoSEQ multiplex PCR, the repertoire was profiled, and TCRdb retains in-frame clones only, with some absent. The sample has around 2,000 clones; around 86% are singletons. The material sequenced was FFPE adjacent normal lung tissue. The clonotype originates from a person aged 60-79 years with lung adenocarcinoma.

The CDR3 protein is CSVTTTGGYGYTF. In DNA form, the CDR3 reads TGCAGCGTGACTACGACAGGGGGCTATGGCTACACCTTC. The J gene is TRBJ1-2, the V gene TRBV29-1; 9 positions agree with TRBD1. J was trimmed by 4 bases and V by 6 bases; bases with no gene match: 6. Germline values: CDR1 SQVTM, CDR2 ANQGSEA. This CDR3 is built from 13 residues.